This is a list of T cell receptor beta chains from one sample in a study of regulatory T cells in long-lasting Graves disease. TCRdb ran MiXCR on the multiplex PCR reads and lists one entry per CDR3 protein. The profile covers about 340,000 distinct CDR3 sequences, with roughly a fifth appearing a single time and about 29% taken by the ten largest. This material consisted of peripheral blood mononuclear cells (PBMCs), taken when the disease was refractory, from a patient treated with antithyroid drugs. The receptors shown here come from a female donor with Graves disease. Both conserved end residues are part of each CDR3. The order of the fields is J gene, D gene, V gene, clone size, CDR3 DNA, CDR3 protein. D genes are given only for firm matches. Rows give clone size only sometimes, using once, few, many, or a class for an expanded clone.

j_gene: TRBJ2-7; d_gene: -; v_gene: TRBV7-6; abundance: -; CDR3nt: TGTGCCAGCAGCGCAACCTATGGGGGACGGGTGATATTCTTC; CDR3aa: CASSATYGGRVIFF
j_gene: TRBJ1-1; d_gene: -; v_gene: TRBV29-1; abundance: many; CDR3nt: TGCAGCGCACCCAACAGGGAGGGGAACACTGAAGCTTTCTTT; CDR3aa: CSAPNREGNTEAFF
j_gene: TRBJ1-2; d_gene: -; v_gene: TRBV12-3/TRBV12-4; abundance: many; CDR3nt: TGTGCCAGCAGTTTTAATCCGGGAGGGGTGATCGGCTACACCTTC; CDR3aa: CASSFNPGGVIGYTF
j_gene: TRBJ2-2; d_gene: -; v_gene: TRBV6-5; abundance: -; CDR3nt: TGTGCCAGCAGTTACTCGAATAGGGGAAAGCTGTTTTTT; CDR3aa: CASSYSNRGKLFF
j_gene: TRBJ2-4; d_gene: -; v_gene: TRBV6-1; abundance: many; CDR3nt: TGTGCCAGCAGTGAAAGGGGACGATGGAACATTCAGTACTTC; CDR3aa: CASSERGRWNIQYF
j_gene: TRBJ2-5; d_gene: -; v_gene: TRBV2; abundance: many; CDR3nt: TGTGCCAGCAGGCACTGGACCAGGACCTTCCAACAGACCCAGTACTTC; CDR3aa: CASRHWTRTFQQTQYF
j_gene: TRBJ2-2; d_gene: TRBD2; v_gene: TRBV6-1; abundance: many; CDR3nt: TGTGCCAGCAGTGAAGAACGGCTAGCGGTGAAGGTGTTTTTT; CDR3aa: CASSEERLAVKVFF
j_gene: TRBJ2-7; d_gene: TRBD1; v_gene: TRBV20-1; abundance: many; CDR3nt: TGCAGTGCGAGTCGGGACAGCCTCTCCTACGAGCAGTACTTC; CDR3aa: CSASRDSLSYEQYF
j_gene: TRBJ1-1; d_gene: -; v_gene: TRBV9; abundance: few; CDR3nt: TGTGCCAGCAGCGTAGGCCCCGGAGGGACTGAAGCTTTCTTT; CDR3aa: CASSVGPGGTEAFF
j_gene: TRBJ2-3; d_gene: -; v_gene: TRBV4-3; abundance: -; CDR3nt: TGCGCCAGCAGCCTCGGGGATAGCGGCGCGGATACGCAGTATTTT; CDR3aa: CASSLGDSGADTQYF
j_gene: TRBJ1-5; d_gene: -; v_gene: TRBV7-8; abundance: few; CDR3nt: TGTGCCAGCAGACAAACAGGGCAGGATAGCAATCAGCCCCAGCATTTT; CDR3aa: CASRQTGQDSNQPQHF
j_gene: TRBJ2-5; d_gene: -; v_gene: TRBV30; abundance: -; CDR3nt: TGTGCCTGGAGTGGATGGGGGCGCGGAGAGACCCAGTACTTC; CDR3aa: CAWSGWGRGETQYF
j_gene: TRBJ1-2; d_gene: -; v_gene: TRBV12-3/TRBV12-4; abundance: once; CDR3nt: TGCGCCAGCAGCCAAGTTCGCCAGGCAGAAGGCTACACCTTC; CDR3aa: CASSQVRQAEGYTF
j_gene: TRBJ1-1; d_gene: -; v_gene: TRBV6-5; abundance: few; CDR3nt: TGTGCCAGCAGTTACTCGAGCCTCTTTCAGGGGCGCACTGAAGCTTTCTTT; CDR3aa: CASSYSSLFQGRTEAFF
j_gene: TRBJ2-5; d_gene: TRBD2; v_gene: TRBV2; abundance: -; CDR3nt: TGTGCCAGCAGCTACGGGGGGAACCAAGAGACCCAGTACTTC; CDR3aa: CASSYGGNQETQYF
j_gene: TRBJ2-7; d_gene: -; v_gene: TRBV6-1; abundance: many; CDR3nt: TGTGCCAGCAGTGAAACTTTTAGCTCCTACGAGCAGTACTTC; CDR3aa: CASSETFSSYEQYF
j_gene: TRBJ1-6; d_gene: -; v_gene: TRBV3-1; abundance: many; CDR3nt: TGTGCCAGCAGCCAAGGGGACCTAAAGAATTCACCCCTCCACTTT; CDR3aa: CASSQGDLKNSPLHF
j_gene: TRBJ2-5; d_gene: TRBD2; v_gene: TRBV7-9; abundance: -; CDR3nt: TGTGCCAGCAGTCGAACGGGCGGGAGGGGGCAAGAGACCCAGTACTTC; CDR3aa: CASSRTGGRGQETQYF
j_gene: TRBJ1-1; d_gene: -; v_gene: TRBV11-2; abundance: many; CDR3nt: TGTGCCAGCAGCTCCCCTAAGAGGAACACTGAAGCTTTCTTT; CDR3aa: CASSSPKRNTEAFF
j_gene: TRBJ2-1; d_gene: -; v_gene: TRBV6-5; abundance: -; CDR3nt: TGTGCCAGCAGTTTCCGATTACGGGGATCCTACAATGAGCAGTTCTTC; CDR3aa: CASSFRLRGSYNEQFF
j_gene: TRBJ2-5; d_gene: TRBD1; v_gene: TRBV27; abundance: many; CDR3nt: TGTGCCAGCAGTCCCCGACAGGGAAGGAATAATTACCAAGAGACCCAGTACTTC; CDR3aa: CASSPRQGRNNYQETQYF
j_gene: TRBJ2-2; d_gene: -; v_gene: TRBV6-1; abundance: -; CDR3nt: TGTGCTATCCCCCGCGGGGGCCATCGACGGAACACCGGGGAGCTGTTTTTT; CDR3aa: CAIPRGGHRRNTGELFF
j_gene: TRBJ2-2; d_gene: TRBD1; v_gene: TRBV10-3; abundance: few; CDR3nt: TGTGCCATCATGGGGACAGGGGCCAACACCGGGGAGCTGTTTTTT; CDR3aa: CAIMGTGANTGELFF
j_gene: TRBJ2-5; d_gene: TRBD2; v_gene: TRBV7-9; abundance: many; CDR3nt: TGTGCCAGCAGCTTAGTGTCGGCGGGGGATAGGACCCAGTACTTC; CDR3aa: CASSLVSAGDRTQYF
j_gene: TRBJ1-2; d_gene: -; v_gene: TRBV5-8; abundance: many; CDR3nt: TGTGCCAGCCGCCTGGGATACGGGGGCTCTGGCTACACCTTC; CDR3aa: CASRLGYGGSGYTF
j_gene: TRBJ1-2; d_gene: -; v_gene: TRBV6-5; abundance: many; CDR3nt: TGTGCCAGCAGTTGGATTGCTGTGATTGGCTATGGCTACACCTTC; CDR3aa: CASSWIAVIGYGYTF
j_gene: TRBJ2-7; d_gene: TRBD1; v_gene: TRBV12-3/TRBV12-4; abundance: -; CDR3nt: TGTGCCAGCAGTCACCCGGGACAGGGGAAGCACGAGCAGTACTTC; CDR3aa: CASSHPGQGKHEQYF
j_gene: TRBJ2-1; d_gene: -; v_gene: TRBV5-1; abundance: -; CDR3nt: TGCGCCAGCAGCTTGGAGGCTAATGAGCAGTTCTTC; CDR3aa: CASSLEANEQFF
j_gene: TRBJ2-7; d_gene: TRBD2; v_gene: TRBV7-2; abundance: many; CDR3nt: TGTGCCAGCAGCTTAGCGGCGGCTAGCGGCTACGAGCAGTACTTC; CDR3aa: CASSLAAASGYEQYF
j_gene: TRBJ1-5; d_gene: -; v_gene: TRBV6-1; abundance: few; CDR3nt: TGTGCCAGCAGTGCTTGGAGGTTTCCTCAGGTCGTGGGGCGGGATCAGCCCCAGCATTTT; CDR3aa: CASSAWRFPQVVGRDQPQHF
j_gene: TRBJ2-1; d_gene: TRBD2; v_gene: TRBV2; abundance: few; CDR3nt: TGTGCCAGCAGAACTAGCGGGGGGGCTGGTAATGAGCAGTTCTTC; CDR3aa: CASRTSGGAGNEQFF
j_gene: TRBJ1-1; d_gene: TRBD1; v_gene: TRBV27; abundance: -; CDR3nt: TGTGCCAGCAGTATGGACAGGGCAGGGACTGAAGCTTTCTTT; CDR3aa: CASSMDRAGTEAFF
j_gene: TRBJ2-2; d_gene: TRBD2; v_gene: TRBV28; abundance: -; CDR3nt: TGTGCCAGCAGCCTACTAGCGGGAGTTTTGAACACCGGGGAGCTGTTTTTT; CDR3aa: CASSLLAGVLNTGELFF
j_gene: TRBJ1-1; d_gene: -; v_gene: TRBV6-1; abundance: few; CDR3nt: TGTGCCAGTCGTCGGAGGAGGCCGGGAGACACTGAAGCTTTCTTT; CDR3aa: CASRRRRPGDTEAFF
j_gene: TRBJ1-5; d_gene: -; v_gene: TRBV20-1; abundance: many; CDR3nt: TGCAGTGCTAGAGCGGGCCATAGCAATCAGCCCCAGCATTTT; CDR3aa: CSARAGHSNQPQHF
j_gene: TRBJ1-5; d_gene: -; v_gene: TRBV19; abundance: few; CDR3nt: TGTGCCAGTAGTATGGGTGGGAGCAATCAGCCCCAGCATTTT; CDR3aa: CASSMGGSNQPQHF
j_gene: TRBJ2-2; d_gene: TRBD1; v_gene: TRBV7-2; abundance: -; CDR3nt: TGTGCCAGCAGCTTAGGGACAGGGGTGGCCGGGGAGCTGTTTTTT; CDR3aa: CASSLGTGVAGELFF
j_gene: TRBJ1-5; d_gene: -; v_gene: TRBV19; abundance: many; CDR3nt: TGTGCCAGTAGTATGCGGCGGGAAAGGCAGCCCCAGCATTTT; CDR3aa: CASSMRRERQPQHF
j_gene: TRBJ2-7; d_gene: -; v_gene: TRBV5-6; abundance: many; CDR3nt: TGTGCCAGCAGCTCTACAGTTACCTACGAGCAGTACTTC; CDR3aa: CASSSTVTYEQYF
j_gene: TRBJ2-7; d_gene: -; v_gene: TRBV3-1; abundance: -; CDR3nt: TGTGCCAGCAGCCAACCACGTTCGGGACTTATAGTGAGGCAGTACTTC; CDR3aa: CASSQPRSGLIVRQYF